This T cell receptor (beta chain) was recorded in a study of vaccination effects on CD4 cells after COVID-19. CDR3 size: 15 residues. V was cut by 0 bases and J by 4 bases, with 13 bases left in between. Germline CDR1 reads SGHNT; CDR2 reads YYREEE (reference sequence). Antigen-specific CD4+ T cells expanded by the ViraFEST assay with viral peptide pools were then sequenced. When ten to eleven days of culture had elapsed, CD4+ T cells were isolated. By PCR, the person was confirmed to have had SARS-CoV-2 infection between March and December 2020. The assay was immunoSEQ multiplex PCR, and TCRdb's table has in-frame clones only and misses some. Seen here are roughly 54,000 clones, more than 65% observed once, and the top ten hold 5.5%. Note on this clone: What it recognizes is unknown.

The receptor was isolated from a human donor who had a prior SARS-CoV-2 infection. Sample: CD4+ T cells from PBMCs cultured with HIV peptides, taken before COVID-19 vaccination. Specified subset: HIV-1 Nef peptide pool negative control/reference culture. The chain combines TRBV5-4 with TRBJ1-2, with D unresolved. The CDR3 sequence is CASSLDLWASYGYTF. CDR3 DNA sequence: TGTGCCAGCAGCTTGGATTTGTGGGCAAGCTATGGCTACACCTTC. The entire variable domain, with the rest obtained from reference TRBV5-4 and TRBJ1-2, is as follows: ETGVTQSPTHLIKTRGQQVTLRCSSQSGHNTVSWYQQALGQGPQFIFQYYREEENGRGNFPPRFSGLQFPNYSSELNVNALELDDSALYLCASSLDLWASYGYTFGSGTRLTVV.